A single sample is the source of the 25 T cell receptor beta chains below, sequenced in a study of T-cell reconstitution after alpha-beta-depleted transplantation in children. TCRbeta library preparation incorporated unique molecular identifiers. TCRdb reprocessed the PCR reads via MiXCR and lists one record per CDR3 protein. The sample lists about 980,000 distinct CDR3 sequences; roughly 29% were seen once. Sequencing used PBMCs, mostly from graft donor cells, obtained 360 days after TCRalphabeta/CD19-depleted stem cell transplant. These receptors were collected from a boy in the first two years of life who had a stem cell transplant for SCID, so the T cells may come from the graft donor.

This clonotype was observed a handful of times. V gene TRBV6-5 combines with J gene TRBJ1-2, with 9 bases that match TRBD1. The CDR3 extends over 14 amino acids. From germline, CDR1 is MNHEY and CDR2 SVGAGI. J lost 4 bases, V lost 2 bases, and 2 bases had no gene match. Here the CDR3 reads CASSYPGQGYGYTF. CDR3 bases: TGTGCCAGCAGTTACCCGGGACAGGGCTATGGCTACACCTTC.

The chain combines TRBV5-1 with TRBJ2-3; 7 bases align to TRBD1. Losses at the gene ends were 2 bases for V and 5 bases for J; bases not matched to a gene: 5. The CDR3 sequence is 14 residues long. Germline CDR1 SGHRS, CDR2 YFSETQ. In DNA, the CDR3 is TGCGCCAGCAGCTTCACAGGGGTCGAAGATACGCAGTATTTT. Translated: CASSFTGVEDTQYF.

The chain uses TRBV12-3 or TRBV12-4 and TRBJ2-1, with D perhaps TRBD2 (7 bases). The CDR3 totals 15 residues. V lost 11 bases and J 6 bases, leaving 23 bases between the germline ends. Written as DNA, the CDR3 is TGTGCCCGGAGGCGAAGGGGGGGCCAGGGCAATGAGCAGTTCTTC. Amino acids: CARRRRGGQGNEQFF.

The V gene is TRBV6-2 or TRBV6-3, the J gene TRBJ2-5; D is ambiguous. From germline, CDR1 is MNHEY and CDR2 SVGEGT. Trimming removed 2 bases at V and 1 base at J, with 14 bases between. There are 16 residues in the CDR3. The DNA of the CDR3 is TGTGCCAGCAGTTACAGGACGTGGCGCGGCCAAGAGACCCAGTACTTC. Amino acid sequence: CASSYRTWRGQETQYF.

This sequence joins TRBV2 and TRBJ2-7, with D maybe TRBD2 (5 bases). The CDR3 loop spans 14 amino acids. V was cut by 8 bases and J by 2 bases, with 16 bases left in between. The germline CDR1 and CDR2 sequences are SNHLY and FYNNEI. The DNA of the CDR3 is TGTGCCAGCGAGATGGAGGTGTCGACCTACGAGCAGTACTTC. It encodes CASEMEVSTYEQYF.

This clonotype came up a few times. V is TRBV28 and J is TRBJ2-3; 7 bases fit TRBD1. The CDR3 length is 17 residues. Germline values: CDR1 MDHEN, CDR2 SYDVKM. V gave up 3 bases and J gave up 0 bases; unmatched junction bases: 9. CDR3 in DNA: TGTGCCAGCAGTTTGGGACCTACAGGGGCTAGCACAGATACGCAGTATTTT. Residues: CASSLGPTGASTDTQYF. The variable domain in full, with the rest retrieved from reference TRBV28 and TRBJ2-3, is DVKVTQSSRYLVKRTGEKVFLECVQDMDHENMFWYRQDPGLGLRLIYFSYDVKMKEKGDIPEGYSVSREKKERFSLILESASTNQTSMYLCASSLGPTGASTDTQYFGPGTRLTVL.

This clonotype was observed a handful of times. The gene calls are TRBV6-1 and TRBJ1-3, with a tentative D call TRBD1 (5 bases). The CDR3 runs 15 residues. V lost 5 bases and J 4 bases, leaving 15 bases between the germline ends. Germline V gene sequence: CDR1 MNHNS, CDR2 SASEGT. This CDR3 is CASSRALGAGNTIYF. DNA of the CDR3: TGTGCCAGCAGTAGGGCCCTTGGGGCCGGAAACACCATATATTTT.

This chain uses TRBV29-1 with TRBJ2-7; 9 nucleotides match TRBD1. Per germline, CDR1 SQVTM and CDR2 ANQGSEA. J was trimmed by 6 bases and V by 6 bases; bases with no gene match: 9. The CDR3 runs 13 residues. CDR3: CSVTRDRVGEQYF. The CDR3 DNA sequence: TGCAGCGTGACCCGGGACAGGGTAGGCGAGCAGTACTTC.

CDR3 amino acids: CAIRSGQGNETQYF. CDR3 coding DNA: TGTGCCATCAGATCGGGACAGGGGAATGAGACCCAGTACTTC. The genes are TRBV10-3 and TRBJ2-5, with 10 bases aligning to TRBD1. V trimming: 6 bases; J trimming: 5 bases; junction bases outside the gene matches: 6. This CDR3 comprises 14 residues. Germline loops: CDR1 ENHRY, CDR2 SYGVKD.

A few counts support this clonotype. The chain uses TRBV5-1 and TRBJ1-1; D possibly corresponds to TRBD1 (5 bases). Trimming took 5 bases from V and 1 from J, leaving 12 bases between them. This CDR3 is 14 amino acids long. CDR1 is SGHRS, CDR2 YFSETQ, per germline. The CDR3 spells CASRDGARNTEAFF. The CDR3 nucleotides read TGCGCCAGCAGAGACGGGGCACGGAACACTGAAGCTTTCTTT.

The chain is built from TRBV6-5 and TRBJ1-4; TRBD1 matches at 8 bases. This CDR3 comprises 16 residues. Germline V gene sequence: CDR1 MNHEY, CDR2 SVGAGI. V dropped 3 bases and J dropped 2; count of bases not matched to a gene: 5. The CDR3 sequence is CASSYTGGVTNEKLFF. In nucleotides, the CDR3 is TGTGCCAGCAGTTATACAGGGGGAGTCACTAATGAAAAACTGTTTTTT.

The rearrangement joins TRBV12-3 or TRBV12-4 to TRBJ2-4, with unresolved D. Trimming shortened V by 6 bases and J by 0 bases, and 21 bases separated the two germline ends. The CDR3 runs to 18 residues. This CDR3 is CASSSQSDPRLAKNIQYF. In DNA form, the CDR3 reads TGTGCCAGCAGCTCTCAGTCGGACCCACGTTTAGCCAAAAACATTCAGTACTTC.

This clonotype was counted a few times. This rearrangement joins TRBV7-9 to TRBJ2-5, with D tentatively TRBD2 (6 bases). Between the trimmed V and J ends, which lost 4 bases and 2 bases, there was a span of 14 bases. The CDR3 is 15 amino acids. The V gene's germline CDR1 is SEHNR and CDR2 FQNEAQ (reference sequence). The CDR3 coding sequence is TGTGCCAGCAGCTCGGGACTGGTAAAACAAGAGACCCAGTACTTC. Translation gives CASSSGLVKQETQYF.

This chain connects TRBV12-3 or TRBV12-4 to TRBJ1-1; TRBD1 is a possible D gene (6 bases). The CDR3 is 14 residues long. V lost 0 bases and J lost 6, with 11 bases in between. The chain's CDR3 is CASSLAQGPAEAFF. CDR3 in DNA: TGTGCCAGCAGTTTAGCGCAGGGGCCCGCTGAAGCTTTCTTT.

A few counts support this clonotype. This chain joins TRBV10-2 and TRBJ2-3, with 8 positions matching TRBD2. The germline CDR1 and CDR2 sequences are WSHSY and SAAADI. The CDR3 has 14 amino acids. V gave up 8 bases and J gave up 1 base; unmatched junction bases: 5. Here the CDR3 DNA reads TGCGCCAGCCTTAGCGGGGTTTGCACAGATACGCAGTATTTT. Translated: CASLSGVCTDTQYF.

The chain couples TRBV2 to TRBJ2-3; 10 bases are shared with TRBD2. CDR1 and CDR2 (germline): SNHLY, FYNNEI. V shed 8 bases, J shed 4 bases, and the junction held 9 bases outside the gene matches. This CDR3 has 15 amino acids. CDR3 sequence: CASENLAGAADTQYF. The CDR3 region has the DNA TGTGCCAGCGAAAATCTAGCGGGAGCCGCAGATACGCAGTATTTT.

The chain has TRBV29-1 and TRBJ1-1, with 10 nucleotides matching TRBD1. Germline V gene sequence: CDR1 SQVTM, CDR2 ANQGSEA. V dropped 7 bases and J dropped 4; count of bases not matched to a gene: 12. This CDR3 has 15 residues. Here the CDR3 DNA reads TGCAGCGCCGGGGACAGGGGTAGGGCACGCACTGAAGCTTTCTTT. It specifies CSAGDRGRARTEAFF.

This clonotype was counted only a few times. The CDR3 loop reads CASSSAGGSTDTQYF. For the CDR3, the DNA is TGTGCCAGCAGTTCCGCGGGGGGGAGCACAGATACGCAGTATTTT. The chain joins TRBV5-6 to TRBJ2-3; 9 bases align to TRBD2. The CDR3 is 15 amino acids. Germline V gives CDR1 SGHDT, CDR2 YYEEEE. After removal of 5 bases from V and 0 bases from J, the junction contained 4 bases not matched to a gene.

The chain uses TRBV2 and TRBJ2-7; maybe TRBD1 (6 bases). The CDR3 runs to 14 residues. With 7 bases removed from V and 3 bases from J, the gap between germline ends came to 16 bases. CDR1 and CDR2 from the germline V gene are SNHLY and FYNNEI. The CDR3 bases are TGTGCCAGCACGGGCCCGGGACAATACTACGAGCAGTACTTC. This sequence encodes CASTGPGQYYEQYF. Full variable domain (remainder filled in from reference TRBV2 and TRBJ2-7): EPEVTQTPSHQVTQMGQEVILRCVPISNHLYFYWYRQILGQKVEFLVSFYNNEISEKSEIFDDQFSVERPDGSNFTLKIRSTKLEDSAMYFCASTGPGQYYEQYFGPGTRLTVT.

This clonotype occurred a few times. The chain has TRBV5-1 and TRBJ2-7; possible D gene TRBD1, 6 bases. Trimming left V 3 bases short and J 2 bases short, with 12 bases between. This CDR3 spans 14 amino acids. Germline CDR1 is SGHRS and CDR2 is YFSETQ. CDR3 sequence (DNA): TGCGCCAGCAGCTCTGCAGGGGACGCCTACGAGCAGTACTTC. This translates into CASSSAGDAYEQYF.

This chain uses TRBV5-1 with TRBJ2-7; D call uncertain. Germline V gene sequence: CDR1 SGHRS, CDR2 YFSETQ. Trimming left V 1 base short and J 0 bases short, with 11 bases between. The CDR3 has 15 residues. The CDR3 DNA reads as TGCGCCAGCAGCTTGAGCCGAAGAAGCTCCTACGAGCAGTACTTC. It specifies CASSLSRRSSYEQYF.

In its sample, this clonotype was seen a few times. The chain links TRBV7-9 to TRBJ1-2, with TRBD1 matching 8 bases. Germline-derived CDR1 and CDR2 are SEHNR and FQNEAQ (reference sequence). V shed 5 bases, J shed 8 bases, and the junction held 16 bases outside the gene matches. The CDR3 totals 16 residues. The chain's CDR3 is CASSPDLLAGGEGYTF. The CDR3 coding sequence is TGTGCCAGCAGCCCGGACCTACTCGCAGGGGGCGAAGGCTACACCTTC.

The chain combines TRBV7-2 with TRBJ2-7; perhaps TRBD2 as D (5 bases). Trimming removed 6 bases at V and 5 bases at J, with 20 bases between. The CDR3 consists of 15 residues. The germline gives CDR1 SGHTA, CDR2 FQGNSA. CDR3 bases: TGTGCCAGCAGTCCTCCAAGAGGAGGCAGCCACGAGCAGTACTTC. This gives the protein CASSPPRGGSHEQYF.

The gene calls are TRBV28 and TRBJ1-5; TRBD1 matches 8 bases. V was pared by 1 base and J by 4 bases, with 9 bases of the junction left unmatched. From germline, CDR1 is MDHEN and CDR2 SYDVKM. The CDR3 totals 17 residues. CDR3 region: CASSLSGTGVRNQPQHF. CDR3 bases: TGTGCCAGCAGTTTATCAGGGACAGGAGTAAGGAATCAGCCCCAGCATTTT. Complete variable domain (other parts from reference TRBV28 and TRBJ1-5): DVKVTQSSRYLVKRTGEKVFLECVQDMDHENMFWYRQDPGLGLRLIYFSYDVKMKEKGDIPEGYSVSREKKERFSLILESASTNQTSMYLCASSLSGTGVRNQPQHFGDGTRLSIL.

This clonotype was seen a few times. CDR3 protein: CASSLDSGGFLRTDTQYF. The DNA for the CDR3 is TGCGCCAGCAGCTTGGACAGCGGGGGCTTTCTACGCACAGATACGCAGTATTTT. V usage is TRBV5-1 and J usage is TRBJ2-3; 8 bases agree with TRBD2. With V trimmed by 0 bases and J by 1 base, 10 bases remained unmatched. CDR1 SGHRS and CDR2 YFSETQ come from the germline V gene. This CDR3 is 18 amino acids long.